The rows below give T cell receptor beta chains drawn from one sample of a study of blood T cell repertoires in COVID-19. Sequencing used immunoSEQ multiplex PCR; TCRdb keeps in-frame clones, though not all of them. The sample has 14,000 or so clones, 65% to 85% seen once; the top ten hold 15% to 20%. Sample: peripheral blood. The receptor set was obtained from a human donor in a cohort sampled during active COVID-19. The CDR3 runs from the conserved cysteine through the conserved F or W. Fields, in order: V gene, J gene, clone size, D gene, CDR3 protein, CDR3 DNA. A D gene is named only where the DNA matches it firmly. Size values are once, few and many counts, or a class for expanded clones, and some rows have none.

>TRBV3-1/TRBV3-2|TRBJ1-3|few|NA
CASSLLRQVGDTIYF
TGTGCCAGCAGCCTTCTCAGACAGGTGGGGGACACCATATATTTT
>TRBV28|TRBJ2-7|NA|TRBD1
CASSTPGQAYEQYF
TGTGCCAGCAGTACACCGGGACAGGCCTACGAGCAGTACTTC
>TRBV6-1|TRBJ2-3|NA|NA
CASSGQDFNRRSTDTQYF
TGTGCCAGCAGTGGACAGGATTTCAACCGGAGGAGCACAGATACGCAGTATTTT
>TRBV4-3|TRBJ2-2|NA|TRBD2
CASSQGSGGAAGELFF
TGCGCCAGCAGCCAGGGTAGCGGGGGGGCGGCCGGGGAGCTGTTTTTT
>TRBV6-5|TRBJ2-5|NA|TRBD1
CASSYGTGVRQETQYF
TGTGCCAGCAGTTACGGGACAGGGGTTCGGCAAGAGACCCAGTACTTC
>TRBV4-3|TRBJ1-6|NA|NA
CASSQDRNSPLHF
TGCGCCAGCAGCCAAGACAGGAATTCACCCCTCCACTTT
>TRBV29-1|TRBJ1-3|NA|NA
CSVEDNRAGNTIYF
TGCAGCGTTGAAGATAACAGGGCTGGAAACACCATATATTTT
>TRBV3-1/TRBV3-2|TRBJ2-5|NA|NA
CASSLNSGGQETQYF
TGTGCCAGCAGCCTAAACTCCGGGGGACAAGAGACCCAGTACTTC
>TRBV21-1|TRBJ2-4|NA|NA
CASSNGGLAKNIQYF
TGTGCCAGCAGCAACGGGGGGCTAGCCAAAAACATTCAGTACTTC
>TRBV28|TRBJ1-1|NA|TRBD1
CASSKGGLTQAFF
TGTGCCAGCAGTAAAGGGGGCCTCACACAAGCTTTCTTT
>TRBV5-4|TRBJ2-3|NA|TRBD2
CASSLFSGGAISKDTQYF
TGTGCCAGCAGCTTGTTTAGCGGGGGGGCCATATCTAAAGATACGCAGTATTTT
>TRBV2|TRBJ2-3|NA|NA
CASRRGREDTQYF
TGTGCCAGCCGGAGGGGGCGTGAAGATACGCAGTATTTT